The 3 T cell receptor beta chains given below trace back to one sample, sequenced in a study of CD8 T cells in ankylosing spondylitis. Using its own MiXCR run on the 5' RACE reads, TCRdb lists one record per CDR3 protein. The sample records 200,000 to 300,000 distinct CDR3 sequences, approximately 24% being singletons. The sample comprised blood, either unsorted or a sorted T cell fraction (not recorded which). Source of these receptors: a male donor with ankylosing spondylitis or in good health (not recorded which).

This clonotype was found a few times. This sequence joins TRBV20-1 and TRBJ2-1; 13 bases align to TRBD2. There are 16 residues in the CDR3. In germline, CDR1 is DFQATT, CDR2 SNEGSKA (reference sequence). V shed 1 base, J shed 5 bases, and the junction held 5 bases outside the gene matches. CDR3 coding DNA: TGCAGTGCTAGAGGGGGACTAGCGGGGACTAACAATGAGCAGTTCTTC. This encodes CSARGGLAGTNNEQFF.

This clonotype was counted ten times or more. The rearrangement joins TRBV9 to TRBJ2-7; D is perhaps TRBD1 (6 bases). V gave up 10 bases and J gave up 10 bases, with 33 bases separating them. Per germline, CDR1 SGDLS and CDR2 YYNGEE. The CDR3 extends over 16 amino acids. In DNA, the CDR3 is TGTGCCCCTATAGGGCCCTTCAGCTATAATGGCAGGGGACAGTACTTC. This sequence encodes CAPIGPFSYNGRGQYF.

This clonotype appeared many times. CDR3 sequence reads: CASSSPRQDRSSDTQYF. The DNA of the CDR3 is TGTGCCAGCAGCTCCCCTAGACAGGATAGATCGTCAGATACGCAGTATTTT. The gene calls are TRBV7-9 and TRBJ2-3; D possibly corresponds to TRBD1 (6 bases). The CDR3 spans 17 residues. The germline CDR1 and CDR2 sequences are SEHNR and FQNEAQ (reference sequence). V was pared by 4 bases and J by 4 bases, with 21 bases between.